This T cell receptor (beta chain) was observed in a study of T-cell reconstitution after alpha-beta-depleted transplantation in children. Whole-study findings and limits: T-cell counts and diversity at one year post-transplant came mainly from newly produced T cells. Reports say that about two months after transplant, the alpha-beta T cells came out of several hundred graft clones that had expanded. Surviving recipient T cells and thymic progenitors produced the high day-60 TCRbeta diversity seen in some patients.

The CDR3 totals 13 residues. Germline V gene lookup returns CDR1 MNHEY and CDR2 SMNVEV (reference sequence). Trimming left V 3 bases short and J 0 bases short, with 2 bases between. This clonotype was counted many times. Its antigen is still unknown. This sample's TCRbeta library carried unique molecular identifier barcodes. TCRdb fed the PCR reads into MiXCR, producing one record per CDR3 protein. The profile shows approximately 70,000 distinct CDR3 sequences, 4.9% of them singletons. The chain recombines TRBV27 with TRBJ2-2; no reliable D call. The receptor comes from a boy less than two years old who had a stem cell transplant for acute myeloid leukemia, so the T cells may come from the graft donor. The input for sequencing was PBMCs, mostly from graft donor cells, taken 180 days after TCRalphabeta/CD19-depleted stem cell transplant. The CDR3 DNA is TGTGCCAGCAGTTTCCCGAACACCGGGGAGCTGTTTTTT. Translating gives CASSFPNTGELFF.